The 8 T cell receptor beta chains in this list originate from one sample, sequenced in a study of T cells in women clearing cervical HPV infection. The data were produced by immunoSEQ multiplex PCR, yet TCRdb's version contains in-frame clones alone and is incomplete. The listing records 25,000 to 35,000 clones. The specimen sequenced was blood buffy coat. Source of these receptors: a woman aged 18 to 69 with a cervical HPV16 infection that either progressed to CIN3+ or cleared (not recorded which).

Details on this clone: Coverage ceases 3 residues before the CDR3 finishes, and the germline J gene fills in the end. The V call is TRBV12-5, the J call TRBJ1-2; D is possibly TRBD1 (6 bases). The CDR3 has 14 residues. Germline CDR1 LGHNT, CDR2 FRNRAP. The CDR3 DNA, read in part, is TGTGCTAGTGGTTTGGATTCCAGGGGCGGGCGC. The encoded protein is CASGLDSRGGR. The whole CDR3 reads CASGLDSRGGRYTF. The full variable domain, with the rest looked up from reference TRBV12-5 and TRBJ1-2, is DARVTQTPRHKVTEMGQEVTMRCQPILGHNTVFWYRQTMMQGLELLAYFRNRAPLDDSGMPKDRFSAEMPDATLATLKIQPSEPRDSAVYFCASGLDSRGGRYTFGSGTRLTVV.

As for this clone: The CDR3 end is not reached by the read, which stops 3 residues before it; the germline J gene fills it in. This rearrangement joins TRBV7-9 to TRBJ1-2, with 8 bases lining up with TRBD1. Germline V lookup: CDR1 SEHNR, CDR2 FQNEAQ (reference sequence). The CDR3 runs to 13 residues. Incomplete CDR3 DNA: TGTGCCAGCAGCTTAAAGGCAGGGGGCGGC. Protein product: CASSLKAGGG. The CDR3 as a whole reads CASSLKAGGGYTF.

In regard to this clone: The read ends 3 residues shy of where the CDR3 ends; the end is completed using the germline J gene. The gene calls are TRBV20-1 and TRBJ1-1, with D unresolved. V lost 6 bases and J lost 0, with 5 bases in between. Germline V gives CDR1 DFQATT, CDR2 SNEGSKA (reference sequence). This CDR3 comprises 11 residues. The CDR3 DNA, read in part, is TGCAGTGCGAGCATGAACACTGAA. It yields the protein CSASMNTE. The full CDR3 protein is CSASMNTEAFF.

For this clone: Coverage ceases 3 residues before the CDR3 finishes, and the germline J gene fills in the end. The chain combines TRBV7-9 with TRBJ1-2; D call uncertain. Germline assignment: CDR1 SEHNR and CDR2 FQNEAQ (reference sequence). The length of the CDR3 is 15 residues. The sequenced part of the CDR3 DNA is TGTGCCAGCAGCTTAGAGGCCCATAGCTCCTACGAC. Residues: CASSLEAHSSYD. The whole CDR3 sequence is CASSLEAHSSYDYTF.

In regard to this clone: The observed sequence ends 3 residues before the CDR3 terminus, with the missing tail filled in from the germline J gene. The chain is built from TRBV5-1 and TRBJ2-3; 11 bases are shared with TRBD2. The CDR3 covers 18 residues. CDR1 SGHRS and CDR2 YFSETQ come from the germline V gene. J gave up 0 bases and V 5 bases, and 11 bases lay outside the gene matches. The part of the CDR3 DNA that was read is TGCGCCAGCAGTGTGACTCTAGCGGGGGGTCTTAGCACAGATACG. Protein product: CASSVTLAGGLSTDT. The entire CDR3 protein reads CASSVTLAGGLSTDTQYF.

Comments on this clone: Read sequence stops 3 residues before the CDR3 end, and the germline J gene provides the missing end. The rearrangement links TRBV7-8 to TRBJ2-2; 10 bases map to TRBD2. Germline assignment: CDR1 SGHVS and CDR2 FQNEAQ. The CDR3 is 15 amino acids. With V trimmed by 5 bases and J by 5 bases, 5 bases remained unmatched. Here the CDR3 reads CASSPAGGRTGELFF. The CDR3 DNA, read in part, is TGTGCCAGCAGCCCAGCGGGAGGGAGGACCGGGGAG.

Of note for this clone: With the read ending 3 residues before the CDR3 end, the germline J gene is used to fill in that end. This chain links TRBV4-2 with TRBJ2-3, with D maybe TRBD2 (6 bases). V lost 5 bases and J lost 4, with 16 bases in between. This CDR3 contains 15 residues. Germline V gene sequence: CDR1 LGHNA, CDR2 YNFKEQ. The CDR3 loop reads CASSSAGGGPDTQYF. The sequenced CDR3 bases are TGTGCCAGCAGCTCAGCGGGCGGTGGACCAGATACG.

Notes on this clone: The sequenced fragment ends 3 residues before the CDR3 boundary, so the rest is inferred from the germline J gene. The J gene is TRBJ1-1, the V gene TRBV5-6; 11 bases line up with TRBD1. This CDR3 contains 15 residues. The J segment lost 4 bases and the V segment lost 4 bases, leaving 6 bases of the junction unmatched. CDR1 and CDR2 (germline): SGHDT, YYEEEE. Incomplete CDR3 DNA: TGTGCCAGCAGCATCTGGGGGACAGGGGGCACTGAA. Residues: CASSIWGTGGTE. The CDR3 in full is CASSIWGTGGTEAFF.